These T cell receptor beta chains were read from a single sample in a study of shared clonotypes between healthy human individuals. Clones were sequenced by immunoSEQ multiplex PCR, and TCRdb holds only the in-frame ones, with some missing. The sample comprises under 650,000 clones, almost 97% of which are singletons, and roughly 0.06% rests with the top ten. The specimen sequenced was naive CD4+ T cells sorted from blood. The receptors originated from a woman aged 25 to 39 in good health. Both conserved end residues are part of each CDR3. The D gene is left open where the match is weak. Size is stated for part of the rows, as once, few or many counts, or as a class when the clone is expanded.

14	NA	NA	TRBV7-2	TRBJ2-1	CASSLLGGSNEQFF	TGTGCCAGCAGCTTATTAGGAGGGTCCAATGAGCAGTTCTTC
16	once	NA	TRBV6-1	TRBJ2-6	CASSEAAPSGANVLTF	TGTGCCAGCAGTGAAGCGGCCCCATCTGGGGCCAACGTCCTGACTTTC
13	NA	NA	TRBV5-4	TRBJ2-3	CASSLKVTDTQYF	TGTGCCAGCAGCTTGAAAGTAACAGATACGCAGTATTTT
15	NA	TRBD2	TRBV7-2	TRBJ2-1	CASSLSLAGNNEQFF	TGTGCCAGCAGCTTATCTCTAGCGGGGAACAATGAGCAGTTCTTC
15	once	TRBD1	TRBV4-2	TRBJ1-2	CASSQDWDRVDGYTF	TGTGCCAGCAGCCAAGATTGGGACAGGGTGGATGGCTACACCTTC
14	NA	NA	TRBV27	TRBJ1-5	CASSPMVGNQPQHF	TGTGCCAGCAGCCCTATGGTAGGCAATCAGCCCCAGCATTTT
15	NA	NA	TRBV11-2	TRBJ2-7	CASSLDRAGTYEQYF	TGTGCCAGCAGCTTAGATCGGGCAGGGACCTACGAGCAGTACTTC
14	NA	NA	TRBV27	TRBJ2-3	CASRLRSSTDTQYF	TGTGCCAGTAGACTAAGAAGTAGCACAGATACGCAGTATTTT
15	NA	TRBD2	TRBV5-1	TRBJ2-5	CASSFMGEGQETQYF	TGCGCCAGCAGCTTCATGGGGGAGGGCCAAGAGACCCAGTACTTC
13	NA	NA	TRBV7-9	TRBJ2-7	CASSPHSRGEQYF	TGTGCCAGCAGCCCCCATAGCAGGGGCGAGCAGTACTTC
16	NA	NA	TRBV11-2	TRBJ2-7	CASSPGPSLSYYEQYF	TGTGCCAGCAGCCCGGGCCCATCCCTTTCCTACTACGAGCAGTACTTC
16	NA	TRBD2	TRBV18	TRBJ2-7	CASSPRSGTSVYEQYF	TGTGCCAGCTCACCACGCAGTGGGACTAGCGTATACGAGCAGTACTTC
12	NA	NA	TRBV6-1	TRBJ2-7	CASRPVSYEQYF	TGTGCCAGCAGGCCGGTTTCCTACGAGCAGTACTTC
16	NA	TRBD1	TRBV27	TRBJ1-4	CASRPHGQGANEKLFF	TGTGCCAGCAGACCTCACGGACAGGGAGCTAATGAAAAACTGTTTTTT
13	NA	NA	TRBV18	TRBJ1-1	CASSLREDAEAFF	TGTGCCAGCTCACTTCGGGAAGACGCTGAAGCTTTCTTT
13	NA	NA	TRBV28	TRBJ1-1	CASTRTANTEAFF	TGTGCCAGCACCCGGACGGCGAACACTGAAGCTTTCTTT
16	NA	TRBD2	TRBV18	TRBJ2-3	CASSPQLAGGTDTQYF	TGTGCCAGCTCACCACAATTAGCGGGAGGGACAGATACGCAGTATTTT
15	once	TRBD2	TRBV19	TRBJ2-1	CASIGREGRLDEQFF	TGTGCCAGTATCGGTAGGGAGGGCCGATTAGATGAGCAGTTCTTC
16	NA	TRBD1	TRBV6-4	TRBJ2-6	CASSETTGAGANVLTF	TGTGCCAGCAGTGAAACGACAGGGGCTGGGGCCAACGTCCTGACTTTC
14	NA	NA	TRBV14	TRBJ1-6	CASSQQGRRSPLHF	TGTGCCAGCAGCCAGCAGGGCCGGAGGTCACCCCTCCACTTT
14	NA	NA	TRBV7-8	TRBJ1-5	CASSLGDGNQPQHF	TGTGCCAGCAGCTTGGGGGATGGCAATCAGCCCCAGCATTTT
20	NA	TRBD1	TRBV18	TRBJ1-4	CASSPLTIQGARRANEKLFF	TGTGCCAGCTCACCACTAACTATCCAGGGGGCTCGTCGGGCTAATGAAAAACTGTTTTTT
18	once	NA	TRBV18	TRBJ1-2	CASSPLYVRPDFNYGYTF	TGTGCCAGCTCACCACTCTATGTTCGGCCAGACTTTAACTATGGCTACACCTTC
15	NA	NA	TRBV19	TRBJ2-1	CATDRIGGSLGEQFF	TGTGCCACCGACCGCATAGGGGGGAGCCTCGGGGAGCAGTTCTTC
17	NA	NA	TRBV5-1	TRBJ1-5	CASSLDGGAPGNQPQHF	TGCGCCAGCAGCTTGGATGGGGGGGCGCCGGGCAATCAGCCCCAGCATTTT
13	NA	TRBD1	TRBV19	TRBJ2-7	CASSRDRGYEQYF	TGTGCCAGTAGTAGGGACAGGGGCTACGAGCAGTACTTC
11	NA	NA	TRBV28	TRBJ2-2	CASTLWGELFF	TGTGCCAGCACCTTGTGGGGGGAGCTGTTTTTT
13	few	NA	TRBV21-1	TRBJ1-5	CASSNGYNQPQHF	TGTGCCAGCAGCAATGGATACAATCAGCCCCAGCATTTT
17	NA	NA	TRBV5-1	TRBJ2-1	CASSLAAAGLTYNEQFF	TGCGCCAGCAGCTTGGCCGCGGCGGGATTGACCTACAATGAGCAGTTCTTC
16	NA	NA	TRBV7-9	TRBJ1-6	CASSLLIDPSNSPLHF	TGTGCCAGCAGCTTATTAATTGATCCAAGTAATTCACCCCTCCACTTT
15	NA	NA	TRBV4-1	TRBJ2-3	CASSQLDVGSDTQYF	TGCGCCAGCAGCCAACTAGATGTTGGGTCAGATACGCAGTATTTT
18	NA	TRBD1	TRBV28	TRBJ1-1	CASSLGGTGGFRRAEAFF	TGTGCCAGCAGTTTAGGAGGGACAGGTGGTTTCAGGAGGGCTGAAGCTTTCTTT
15	NA	TRBD1	TRBV19	TRBJ1-1	CASNKDRGWNTEAFF	TGTGCCAGTAATAAGGACAGGGGTTGGAACACTGAAGCTTTCTTT
18	NA	TRBD2	TRBV7-9	TRBJ2-3	CASSSFRLAGGSTDTQYF	TGTGCCAGCAGCTCATTTCGACTAGCGGGAGGAAGCACAGATACGCAGTATTTT
13	NA	NA	TRBV6-5	TRBJ2-7	CASSLTASYEQYF	TGTGCCAGCAGTTTGACTGCTTCCTACGAGCAGTACTTC
15	NA	TRBD1	TRBV4-1	TRBJ2-7	CASSPTGQGPYEQYF	TGCGCCAGCAGCCCCACGGGACAGGGGCCCTACGAGCAGTACTTC
15	NA	NA	TRBV5-1	TRBJ2-7	CASSYGTESSYEQYF	TGCGCCAGCAGCTACGGGACGGAGAGCTCCTACGAGCAGTACTTC
14	NA	NA	TRBV5-5	TRBJ2-1	CASSLFIGVDEQFF	TGTGCCAGCAGCTTGTTTATCGGGGTGGATGAGCAGTTCTTC
14	NA	NA	TRBV6-1	TRBJ1-1	CASSEASLNTEAFF	TGTGCCAGCAGTGAAGCCTCTCTGAACACTGAAGCTTTCTTT
14	NA	TRBD2	TRBV18	TRBJ2-1	CASSTGLAFNEQFF	TGTGCCAGCTCAACGGGACTAGCCTTCAATGAGCAGTTCTTC
14	NA	NA	TRBV7-2	TRBJ2-1	CASSSPPSYNEQFF	TGTGCCAGCAGCTCCCCGCCCTCCTACAATGAGCAGTTCTTC
16	NA	NA	TRBV4-1	TRBJ2-1	CASSQIFGGSYNEQFF	TGCGCCAGCAGCCAAATTTTTGGGGGATCCTACAATGAGCAGTTCTTC
13	NA	NA	TRBV2	TRBJ1-2	CASNPTENYGYTF	TGTGCCAGCAACCCGACAGAGAACTATGGCTACACCTTC
14	NA	NA	TRBV30	TRBJ1-2	CAWSVVRGRGGYTF	TGTGCCTGGAGTGTAGTTAGGGGCCGGGGTGGCTACACCTTC
16	NA	NA	TRBV28	TRBJ1-5	CASISIWGDGNQPQHF	TGTGCCAGCATTTCAATATGGGGAGACGGCAATCAGCCCCAGCATTTT
15	once	TRBD1	TRBV7-9	TRBJ1-1	CASSLTGTANTEAFF	TGTGCCAGCAGCCTAACCGGGACAGCGAACACTGAAGCTTTCTTT
14	NA	NA	TRBV6-6	TRBJ2-7	CASSAGHSGYEQYF	TGTGCCAGCAGTGCAGGACACAGCGGCTACGAGCAGTACTTC
15	NA	TRBD1	TRBV11-2	TRBJ2-3	CASSLALVGGDTQYF	TGTGCCAGCAGCTTAGCATTAGTAGGGGGCGATACGCAGTATTTT
15	NA	TRBD1	TRBV6-5	TRBJ1-2	CASSPGQGKVYGYTF	TGTGCCAGCAGTCCGGGACAGGGGAAGGTCTATGGCTACACCTTC
13	NA	TRBD1	TRBV2	TRBJ1-4	CATLDRGSEKLFF	TGTGCCACCCTCGACAGGGGGTCTGAAAAACTGTTTTTT
15	NA	NA	TRBV4-1	TRBJ1-5	CASSQEGHSNQPQHF	TGCGCCAGCAGCCAAGAGGGACATAGCAATCAGCCCCAGCATTTT
14	NA	NA	TRBV6-5	TRBJ2-7	CASSYAQGAYEQYF	TGTGCCAGCAGTTACGCCCAGGGTGCCTACGAGCAGTACTTC